This TCR beta chain is from a study of control samples from healthy donors and cancer patients. In germline, CDR1 is MNHEY, CDR2 SVGAGI. This CDR3 is 15 amino acids long. V shed 4 bases and J shed 0 bases, with 9 bases lying between them. Produced via immunoSEQ multiplex PCR; TCRdb's table is partial and in-frame only. Of over 70,000 clones listed, roughly 91% are singletons. The chain is built from TRBV6-5 and TRBJ1-4; D is unresolved. The TCR originated in a woman in her forties or fifties with colorectal cancer. Input material: PBMCs. Written as DNA, the CDR3 is TGTGCCAGCAGTTCAACATGGGCAACTAATGAAAAACTGTTTTTT. Translating gives CASSSTWATNEKLFF.